This entry lists 14 T cell receptor beta chains sequenced from one sample in a study of T cell clonality in common variable immunodeficiency. Method: immunoSEQ multiplex PCR; TCRdb's copy keeps in-frame clones and lacks some. The sample holds 50,000 to 60,000 clones, and no clone turns up only once. What was sequenced was peripheral blood mononuclear cells. The receptors here all came from a person between 18 and 75 years old in good health.

In this sample, this clone turned up many times. The read ends 3 residues early relative to the CDR3; the germline J gene fills the gap. This sequence joins TRBV6-1 and TRBJ2-3; D ambiguous. V was clipped by 1 base and J by 7 bases, with 9 bases between them. This CDR3 comprises 13 residues. Germline assignment: CDR1 MNHNS and CDR2 SASEGT. The CDR3 loop reads CASSEVAGHTQYF. The covered CDR3 bases are TGTGCCAGCAGTGAAGTGGCAGGTCATACG.

This clone was picked up many times. The read halts 3 residues ahead of the CDR3 end, with the missing end drawn from the germline J gene. This chain links TRBV5-1 with TRBJ2-6; 8 nucleotides align to TRBD1. Germline V gene lookup returns CDR1 SGHRS and CDR2 YFSETQ. The CDR3 covers 18 residues. After removal of 4 bases from V and 3 bases from J, the junction contained 12 bases not matched to a gene. CDR3 residues: CASSPAGGPGLGANVLTF. CDR3 DNA, as far as it was read: TGCGCCAGCAGCCCTGCAGGGGGCCCGGGTCTTGGGGCCAACGTC.

In this sample, this clone turned up many times. Coverage ceases 3 residues before the CDR3 finishes, and the germline J gene fills in the end. The rearrangement joins TRBV4-1 to TRBJ2-3; TRBD1 is a possible D gene (5 bases). The CDR3 length is 16 residues. The germline V gene has CDR1 MGHRA and CDR2 YSYEKL. V was clipped by 5 bases and J by 2 bases, with 17 bases between them. The CDR3 spells CASSSRGFPNTDTQYF. CDR3 bases read: TGCGCCAGCAGCTCTAGGGGTTTTCCAAACACAGATACG.

This clone was counted many times. The sequenced fragment ends 3 residues before the CDR3 boundary, so the rest is inferred from the germline J gene. The chain carries TRBV2 and TRBJ1-1; TRBD1 aligns across 7 bases. Germline assignment: CDR1 SNHLY and CDR2 FYNNEI. V trimming: 3 bases; J trimming: 4 bases; junction bases outside the gene matches: 11. CDR3 size: 16 residues. The sequenced CDR3 bases are TGTGCCAGCAGTGATGGACAGGTGTATGAGGTCACTGAA. Translation: CASSDGQVYEVTE. The entire CDR3 protein is CASSDGQVYEVTEAFF.

This clone has at least ten counts. The read comes to an end 3 residues before the CDR3 does, leaving the germline J gene to fill in the end. The chain uses TRBV5-4 and TRBJ2-1; D is undetermined. The V and J ends lost 0 bases and 6 bases respectively, with 7 bases between them. The germline V gene encodes CDR1 SGHNT and CDR2 YYREEE (reference sequence). There are 13 residues in the CDR3. The sequenced CDR3 bases are TGTGCCAGCAGCTTGGGACATCTCAATGAG. This gives the protein CASSLGHLNE. The full CDR3 protein is CASSLGHLNEQFF. Together with reference TRBV5-4 and TRBJ2-1, the CDR3 gives the full variable domain: ETGVTQSPTHLIKTRGQQVTLRCSSQSGHNTVSWYQQALGQGPQFIFQYYREEENGRGNFPPRFSGLQFPNYSSELNVNALELDDSALYLCASSLGHLNEQFFGPGTRLTVL.

This clone appeared a few times. The CDR3 DNA, read in part, is TGCGCCAGCAGCTTGGAACAGGGTCGCTCCTATGGC. Its translation is CASSLEQGRSYG. The whole CDR3 protein reads CASSLEQGRSYGYTF. The V and J genes are TRBV5-1 and TRBJ1-2; perhaps TRBD1 as D (6 bases). The CDR3 extends 3 residues past the end of the read, so its final part is completed from the germline J gene. The CDR3 totals 15 residues. Trimming took off 0 bases at V and 4 bases at J, with 13 bases between the two ends. In germline, CDR1 is SGHRS, CDR2 YFSETQ.

This clone was observed at least ten times. With the read ending 3 residues before the CDR3 end, the germline J gene is used to fill in that end. V usage is TRBV11-2 and J usage is TRBJ2-7, with D perhaps TRBD2 (6 bases). Per germline, CDR1 SGHAT and CDR2 FQNNGV. V dropped 2 bases and J dropped 5 bases, with 16 bases sitting between them. This CDR3 spans 15 amino acids. The DNA read from the CDR3 is TGTGCCAGCAGCTTACGGGGACGGGGGTTGGACGAG. Protein sequence: CASSLRGRGLDE. The CDR3 in full is CASSLRGRGLDEQYF.

The table lists this clone with many counts. The read comes to an end 3 residues before the CDR3 does, leaving the germline J gene to fill in the end. The chain uses TRBV12-5 and TRBJ1-2; 12 bases are a match to TRBD1. V gave up 6 bases and J gave up 2 bases; unmatched junction bases: 7. The length of the CDR3 is 16 residues. Germline V gene lookup returns CDR1 LGHNT and CDR2 FRNRAP. The covered CDR3 bases are TGTGCTAGTGGGCCGGGACAGGGGGCCTCAAACTATGGC. Amino acid sequence: CASGPGQGASNYG. The whole CDR3 sequence reads CASGPGQGASNYGYTF.

This clone was recorded a few times. Read sequence stops 3 residues before the CDR3 end, and the germline J gene provides the missing end. This sequence joins TRBV19 and TRBJ2-7; TRBD2 matches 10 bases. V was pared by 6 bases and J by 6 bases, with 11 bases of the junction left unmatched. The V gene's germline CDR1 is LNHDA and CDR2 SQIVND (reference sequence). The CDR3 covers 15 residues. The CDR3 DNA, read in part, is TGTGCCAGTAGCCCGGGAGCTAGCGGGAGCTCCGAG. Its protein product is CASSPGASGSSE. The whole CDR3 is CASSPGASGSSEQYF.

The table lists this clone with many counts. The read terminates 3 residues before the CDR3 end, so the remaining end is supplied by the germline J gene. The chain carries TRBV30 and TRBJ1-2; the D is unclear. CDR1 and CDR2 from the germline V gene are GTSNPN and SVGIG (reference sequence). The CDR3 length is 11 residues. Trimming left V 4 bases short and J 7 bases short, with 10 bases between. The CDR3 loop reads CAWTSRSGYTF. CDR3 DNA, as far as it was read: TGTGCCTGGACTTCTCGTTCTGGC.

This clone was recorded a few times. The read comes to an end 3 residues before the CDR3 does, leaving the germline J gene to fill in the end. The rearrangement joins TRBV7-9 to TRBJ2-2, with 7 nucleotides matching TRBD2. The V gene end was trimmed by 0 bases and the J gene end by 3 bases; junction bases not matched to a gene: 1. This CDR3 has 15 amino acids. Per the germline V gene, CDR1 is SEHNR and CDR2 is FQNEAQ (reference sequence). CDR3 DNA (partial): TGTGCCAGCAGCTTAGCGGGAGGGGACACCGGGGAG. It encodes CASSLAGGDTGE. The entire CDR3 protein reads CASSLAGGDTGELFF.

This clone showed up many times. The read ends 3 residues early relative to the CDR3; the germline J gene fills the gap. V and J are TRBV7-8 and TRBJ1-2; the D gene is possibly TRBD1 (5 bases). Trimming removed 7 bases from V and 5 bases from J, with 20 bases in between. This CDR3 spans 15 amino acids. Germline V gives CDR1 SGHVS, CDR2 FQNEAQ. This CDR3 is CASTFGSGLFYGYTF. The DNA read from the CDR3 is TGTGCCAGCACTTTCGGATCAGGGCTATTTTATGGC.

This clone was seen only a few times. The CDR3 end lies 3 residues beyond the end of the read and is filled in from the germline J gene. The chain joins TRBV5-3 to TRBJ2-7; 13 bases line up with TRBD2. TRBV5-3 is treated as an ORF (open reading frame) with a function not yet certain. V was clipped by 4 bases and J by 4 bases; unmatched bases: 8. The CDR3 has 16 residues. The covered CDR3 bases are TGTGCCAGAAGCCGTACTAGCGGGAGGGCCCATTACGAG. It codes for CARSRTSGRAHYE. The full CDR3 reads CARSRTSGRAHYEQYF.

In this sample, this clone turned up many times. Read coverage stops 3 residues before the CDR3 terminus; the germline J gene supplies the remainder. The chain links TRBV6-1 to TRBJ2-1; D not resolved. V was clipped by 2 bases and J by 0 bases, with 11 bases between them. CDR1 and CDR2 from the germline V gene are MNHNS and SASEGT. This CDR3 region has 16 residues. The chain's CDR3 is CASSESVHSSYNEQFF. The sequenced part of the CDR3 DNA is TGTGCCAGCAGTGAATCGGTCCATAGCTCCTACAATGAG.